Listed here are 14 T cell receptor beta chains from one sample, sequenced in a study of shared clonotypes between healthy human individuals (dated by TCRdb to about 2020). Libraries were made using the immunoSEQ multiplex PCR assay. In its TCRdb copy, this immuneACCESS table keeps in-frame sequences only and misses some clones. Where compared with another copy, unresolved V genes explain less than half of these, and the others have no known cause. This sample has some 380,000 clones in its table, and 90% to 98% of those were observed once. Around 0.32% of the sample rests with the top ten. The sequenced sample was memory CD8+ T cells sorted from blood. The sample's cell subset or site, from its label and the paper: CD45RO+ cells pooled with CCR7-negative TemRA cells. These TCRs come from a man between 25 and 39 years old in good health.

The chain links TRBV27 to TRBJ2-7; no reliable D call. CDR3 length equals 15 residues. From germline, CDR1 is MNHEY and CDR2 SMNVEV (reference sequence). V was trimmed by 5 bases and J by 0 bases, leaving 14 bases between them. The CDR3 here is CASSTRTLSSYEQYF. CDR3 coding DNA: TGTGCCAGCAGTACTCGTACTCTAAGCTCCTACGAGCAGTACTTC.

The genes are TRBV28 and TRBJ1-2; no clear D. The CDR3 is 16 residues long. The germline V and J ends were trimmed by 2 bases and 6 bases, with 19 bases remaining between them. Germline values: CDR1 MDHEN, CDR2 SYDVKM. The DNA for the CDR3 is TGTGCCAGCAGTTTAAGTCCTCGTGGTCGAACGGATGGCTACACCTTC. Its translation is CASSLSPRGRTDGYTF.

This chain connects TRBV7-3 to TRBJ2-3, with 7 nucleotides matching TRBD1. V lost 3 bases, J lost 1 base, and 1 base stayed unmatched. The length of the CDR3 is 14 residues. CDR1 and CDR2 from the germline V gene are SGHTA and FQGTGA. The CDR3 is CASSLGTGTDTQYF. The CDR3 DNA sequence: TGTGCCAGCAGCTTGGGGACAGGCACAGATACGCAGTATTTT.

The chain employs TRBV11-3 and TRBJ2-7; tentative D call: TRBD2 (6 bases). In germline, CDR1 is SGHNT, CDR2 YENEEA. V gave up 5 bases and J gave up 0 bases, with 14 bases separating them. The CDR3 is made up of 15 amino acids. DNA of the CDR3: TGTGCCAGCAGCCCGTCCGCGGGACTCTCCTACGAGCAGTACTTC. It translates to CASSPSAGLSYEQYF. The entire variable domain, with the rest obtained from reference TRBV11-3 and TRBJ2-7, is as follows: EAGVVQSPRYKIIEKKQPVAFWCNPISGHNTLYWYLQNLGQGPELLIRYENEEAVDDSQLPKDRFSAERLKGVDSTLKIQPAELGDSAVYLCASSPSAGLSYEQYFGPGTRLTVT.

The chain employs TRBV6-5 and TRBJ2-7; unclear D gene. CDR1 and CDR2 from the germline V gene are MNHEY and SVGAGI. V lost 7 bases and J 2 bases, leaving 12 bases between the germline ends. The CDR3 is made up of 13 amino acids. The DNA for the CDR3 is TGTGCCAGCACTTCTCGGATGACCTACGAGCAGTACTTC. This translates into CASTSRMTYEQYF.

The V gene is TRBV25-1, the J gene TRBJ1-1; D not certain. V dropped 4 bases and J dropped 1 base, with 7 bases sitting between them. The CDR3 extends over 13 amino acids. CDR1 and CDR2 from the germline V gene are MGHDK and SYGVNS. This CDR3 reads CASSATGNTEAFF. The CDR3 nucleotides read TGTGCCAGCAGTGCCACGGGGAACACTGAAGCTTTCTTT.

The chain joins TRBV6-6 to TRBJ2-5; D gene uncertain. The CDR3 length is 11 residues. Trimming stripped 7 bases from V and 1 base from J, with 4 bases between. Germline loops: CDR1 MNHNY, CDR2 SVGAGI (reference sequence). This CDR3 reads CASTSQETQYF. CDR3 in DNA: TGTGCCAGCACCAGCCAAGAGACCCAGTACTTC.

The CDR3 region is CASRTEGGRSYEQYF. The CDR3 DNA sequence: TGTGCCAGCAGGACGGAGGGAGGGAGGTCCTACGAGCAGTACTTC. This chain connects TRBV28 to TRBJ2-7; 7 nucleotides align to TRBD2. J was trimmed by 1 base and V by 6 bases; bases with no gene match: 9. This CDR3 is 15 amino acids long. Germline CDR1 MDHEN, CDR2 SYDVKM.

The chain links TRBV13 to TRBJ2-7; TRBD2 might be the D (6 bases). Trimming left V 1 base short and J 2 bases short, with 12 bases between. The CDR3 has 15 residues. The germline V gene encodes CDR1 PRHDT and CDR2 FYEKMQ (reference sequence). The CDR3 spells CASSLDSRGTYEQYF. DNA of the CDR3: TGTGCCAGCAGCTTAGATTCTCGGGGGACCTACGAGCAGTACTTC.

The chain couples TRBV5-1 to TRBJ2-5; 8 bases are shared with TRBD2. J lost 7 bases, V lost 4 bases, and 3 bases had no gene match. Germline V gene lookup returns CDR1 SGHRS and CDR2 YFSETQ. The CDR3 runs to 12 residues. CDR3 protein: CASSAGRGTQYF. Written as DNA, the CDR3 is TGCGCCAGCAGCGCCGGGAGGGGGACCCAGTACTTC.

This clone was seen only once. The chain uses TRBV21-1 and TRBJ2-7; the table's TRBD2 call for D was not verified on the DNA. TRBV21-1 is a documented pseudogene. CDR3 size: 16 residues. In DNA, the CDR3 is TGTGCCAGCAGCAAAGTAGATTTACGGGGGGATAGGGAGCAGTACTTC. Protein product: CASSKVDLRGDREQYF.

This clone was picked up one time. The gene calls are TRBV9 and TRBJ2-1; D call uncertain. The CDR3 is 15 amino acids. Trimming took 0 bases from V and 7 from J, leaving 14 bases between them. The germline V gene encodes CDR1 SGDLS and CDR2 YYNGEE. Here the CDR3 reads CASSVGVAARNEQFF. For the CDR3, the DNA is TGTGCCAGCAGCGTAGGGGTAGCTGCGAGGAATGAGCAGTTCTTC.

The chain couples TRBV5-4 to TRBJ1-2; TRBD1 matches at 8 bases. J lost 8 bases, V lost 1 base, and 4 bases had no gene match. The CDR3 runs 13 residues. Germline CDR1 reads SGHNT; CDR2 reads YYREEE (reference sequence). The CDR3 nucleotides read TGTGCCAGCAGCTTGAGGGACAGGAGGGGCTACACCTTC. Residues: CASSLRDRRGYTF.

The gene calls are TRBV4-2 and TRBJ1-1, with 8 bases identical to TRBD1. Germline CDR1 reads LGHNA; CDR2 reads YNFKEQ. The CDR3 contains 12 residues. V lost 3 bases to trimming and J lost 10 bases; unmatched junction nucleotides: 4. The CDR3 protein is CASSHPDRVAFF. The CDR3 nucleotides are TGTGCCAGCAGCCATCCGGACAGGGTAGCTTTCTTT.